The T cell receptor beta chain described here comes from a study of immune evolution from preneoplasia to lung adenocarcinoma. Patient tissue came from resections in Japan or China, 2014–2017. Trimming stripped 1 base from V and 4 bases from J, with 11 bases between. The CDR3 contains 15 residues. Germline V gives CDR1 SGHRS, CDR2 YFSETQ. Overall study findings and caveats: Normal lung had the highest top T cell clone frequencies. Compared with EGFR-mutant or double wild-type lesions, KRAS-mutant nodules were more clonal.

Measured with immunoSEQ multiplex PCR; TCRdb has only the in-frame clones, and not every one. The sample yields 9,000 to 13,000 clones, less than 85% seen once. Only one count was recorded for this clone. The target antigen is unknown. The source is a person between 65 and 79 years old with lung adenocarcinoma. What was sequenced was FFPE minimally invasive lung adenocarcinoma tissue. The chain couples TRBV5-1 to TRBJ2-2; D is perhaps TRBD1 (6 bases). The CDR3 here is CASSLQGMSTGELFF. As DNA, the CDR3 is TGCGCCAGCAGCTTGCAGGGGATGAGCACCGGGGAGCTGTTTTTT.